The clone carrying this T cell receptor beta chain showed up just once. The method was immunoSEQ multiplex PCR; TCRdb's version includes in-frame clones alone and lacks a portion of them. The sample records more than 70,000 clones, 80% to 90% being singletons. The sample is drawn from a study of T cells after somatic rescue of genetic block. V lost 0 bases to trimming and J lost 4 bases, with 13 bases between them. The CDR3 is 15 amino acids. Per the germline V gene, CDR1 is SGHRS and CDR2 is YFSETQ. J is TRBJ1-2 and V is TRBV5-1; D is perhaps TRBD1 (6 bases). Sample: peripheral blood mononuclear cells (PBMCs). The sequence was collected from a woman under 30. CDR3 sequence: CASSLGGGDGYGYTF. DNA of the CDR3: TGCGCCAGCAGCTTGGGTGGGGGCGATGGCTATGGCTACACCTTC.